Following are 22 T cell receptor beta chains from one sample sequenced in a study of blood T cell repertoires in COVID-19 (dated by TCRdb to about 2020). The library was generated by the immunoSEQ multiplex PCR assay. As stored in TCRdb, this immuneACCESS dataset retains in-frame rearrangements with V and J assigned. A fraction of the clones does not appear; measured against another copy, unresolved V genes explain less than half of the discrepancy, and the remainder lacks a known reason. This sample gives around 100,000 clones in total; 84% of them show up just once. The ten biggest clones cover 12% of the sample. What was sequenced was peripheral blood. The receptors here all came from a human donor in a cohort sampled during active COVID-19.

The chain has TRBV5-1 and TRBJ1-2; D may be TRBD1 (6 bases). The ends were cut back, 0 bases at V and 4 bases at J, with 13 bases in the middle. CDR3 length: 15 residues. The V gene's germline CDR1 is SGHRS and CDR2 YFSETQ. CDR3 residues: CASSLDGNRAYGYTF. The DNA of the CDR3 is TGCGCCAGCAGCTTGGATGGGAACAGGGCCTATGGCTACACCTTC.

V is TRBV9 and J is TRBJ2-6; 8 bases agree with TRBD2. CDR1 is SGDLS, CDR2 YYNGEE, per germline. Trimming took 3 bases from V and 1 from J; bases not matched to a gene: 12. The CDR3 totals 19 residues. The CDR3 region has the DNA TGTGCCAGCAGCGCCTTCGCCGGGACTAGGCGGTCTGGGGCCAACGTCCTGACTTTC. This codes for CASSAFAGTRRSGANVLTF.

About this clone: The junction departs from germline at one end; a sequencing error may be responsible. This chain connects TRBV7-8 to TRBJ2-5; D is perhaps TRBD2 (5 bases). The germline CDR1 and CDR2 sequences are SGHVS and FQNEAQ. The CDR3 is made up of 11 amino acids. This chain's CDR3 is CASSLGVTRDF. In nucleotides, the CDR3 is TGTGCCAGCAGCCTGGGAGTTACAAGAGACTTC.

The chain combines TRBV19 with TRBJ1-3; D is perhaps TRBD1 (5 bases). Trimming cost V 4 bases and J 0 bases, with 13 bases left between them. The CDR3 spans 16 residues. From germline, CDR1 is LNHDA and CDR2 SQIVND (reference sequence). CDR3 DNA: TGTGCCAGTAGTAGGAGGGGCAGCTACTCTGGAAACACCATATATTTT. As protein: CASSRRGSYSGNTIYF. The full variable domain, with the rest looked up from reference TRBV19 and TRBJ1-3, is DGGITQSPKYLFRKEGQNVTLSCEQNLNHDAMYWYRQDPGQGLRLIYYSQIVNDFQKGDIAEGYSVSREKKESFPLTVTSAQKNPTAFYLCASSRRGSYSGNTIYFGEGSWLTVV.

The chain has TRBV14 and TRBJ1-2, with TRBD1 matching over 7 bases. Trimming removed 2 bases from V and 7 bases from J; junction bases left unmatched: 7. Germline V gives CDR1 SGHDN, CDR2 FVKESK. The CDR3 consists of 14 residues. The DNA for the CDR3 is TGTGCCAGCAGCCAACGACAGGGAAGGGTTGGCTACACCTTC. Its protein product is CASSQRQGRVGYTF.

The chain uses TRBV7-2 and TRBJ1-2, with D perhaps matching TRBD1 (6 bases). The V gene lost 1 base and the J gene lost 7 bases, with 19 bases spanning the gap. CDR1 SGHTA and CDR2 FQGNSA come from the germline V gene. This CDR3 region has 16 residues. CDR3 residues: CASSLGGTRGAGGYTF. CDR3 coding DNA: TGTGCCAGCAGCTTAGGGGGGACCAGGGGCGCGGGTGGCTACACCTTC.

The chain combines TRBV5-4 with TRBJ1-2, with 11 bases lining up with TRBD1. The V gene's germline CDR1 is SGHNT and CDR2 YYREEE (reference sequence). The J segment lost 5 bases and the V segment lost 5 bases, leaving 8 bases of the junction unmatched. The CDR3 loop spans 15 amino acids. CDR3 DNA sequence: TGTGCCAGCAGTTATCCGGGACAGGGGGAATATGGCTACACCTTC. It translates to CASSYPGQGEYGYTF.

This clone has a single count. The rearrangement uses TRBV5-1 and TRBJ2-2, with 8 positions matching TRBD1. Germline lookup yields CDR1 SGHRS and CDR2 YFSETQ. Trimming at V came to 4 bases and at J to 5 bases, leaving 7 bases not matched to a gene. The CDR3 has 15 amino acids. This chain's CDR3 is CASSNGQGWTGELFF. The CDR3 nucleotides read TGCGCCAGCAGCAACGGACAGGGATGGACCGGGGAGCTGTTTTTT. Full variable domain (remainder filled in from reference TRBV5-1 and TRBJ2-2): KAGVTQTPRYLIKTRGQQVTLSCSPISGHRSVSWYQQTPGQGLQFLFEYFSETQRNKGNFPGRFSGRQFSNSRSEMNVSTLELGDSALYLCASSNGQGWTGELFFGEGSRLTVL.

The rearrangement joins TRBV19 to TRBJ2-5; possibly TRBD2 for D (5 bases). The CDR3 has 12 residues. Per germline, CDR1 LNHDA and CDR2 SQIVND (reference sequence). Trimming stripped 6 bases from V and 8 bases from J, with 13 bases between. CDR3 coding DNA: TGTGCCAGTAGCATACCTCGGGGAACCCAGTACTTC. This sequence encodes CASSIPRGTQYF.

The chain couples TRBV10-3 to TRBJ2-7, with D unresolved. The CDR3 has 14 amino acids. Deletions cut 10 bases from V and 0 bases from J, with 16 bases between. From germline, CDR1 is ENHRY and CDR2 SYGVKD. Here the CDR3 DNA reads TGTGCCACGACGACCGACTGGTCCTCCTACGAGCAGTACTTC. It specifies CATTTDWSSYEQYF.

This rearrangement joins TRBV7-3 to TRBJ2-5; 7 bases map to TRBD2. Germline trimming cut 4 bases from V and 4 bases from J; bases unmatched to any gene: 9. The CDR3 is made up of 15 amino acids. CDR1 and CDR2 from the germline V gene are SGHTA and FQGTGA. In DNA, the CDR3 is TGTGCCAGCAGCTGGGCGGGGGTGCGGGGAGAGACCCAGTACTTC. Encoded protein: CASSWAGVRGETQYF. The whole variable domain, remainder taken from reference TRBV7-3 and TRBJ2-5, is GAGVSQTPSNKVTEKGKYVELRCDPISGHTALYWYRQSLGQGPEFLIYFQGTGAADDSGLPNDRFFAVRPEGSVSTLKIQRTERGDSAVYLCASSWAGVRGETQYFGPGTRLLVL.

This clone was counted once. DNA of the CDR3: TGTGCCAGCGGAGACTATGGCTACACCTTC. Its protein product is CASGDYGYTF. The chain recombines TRBV7-2 with TRBJ1-2; D not certain. The CDR3 is 10 amino acids. Germline assignment: CDR1 SGHTA and CDR2 FQGNSA. V lost 8 bases and J lost 3, with 4 bases in between.

The chain uses TRBV6-1 and TRBJ2-7, with TRBD2 matching over 7 bases. The germline V gene has CDR1 MNHNS and CDR2 SASEGT. The CDR3 sequence is 14 residues long. The junction had 5 bases not matched to a gene; V was cut back by 0 bases and J by 6 bases. CDR3 bases: TGTGCCAGCAGTGAAGCCCGACTAGCTGGCGAGCAGTACTTC. It translates to CASSEARLAGEQYF.

V gene TRBV6-6 combines with J gene TRBJ1-3, with 8 bases identical to TRBD1. The CDR3 runs 16 residues. V lost 7 bases, J lost 0 bases, and 8 bases stayed unmatched. The germline gives CDR1 MNHNY, CDR2 SVGAGI (reference sequence). The chain's CDR3 is CASTNRGRSSGNTIYF. The CDR3 DNA reads as TGTGCCAGCACCAACAGGGGGAGATCCTCTGGAAACACCATATATTTT.

This chain joins TRBV23-1 and TRBJ2-7; D unclear. TRBV23-1 is an ORF for which the function is uncertain. Trimming removed 0 bases from V and 2 bases from J, with 11 bases in between. The CDR3 sequence is 15 residues long. The CDR3 protein is CASSQSAPPPYEQYF. The CDR3 nucleotides are TGCGCCAGCAGTCAATCAGCGCCTCCTCCCTACGAGCAGTACTTC.

V and J are TRBV7-2 and TRBJ2-5; 8 bases align to TRBD2. V lost 5 bases, J lost 5 bases, and 10 bases stayed unmatched. This CDR3 region has 15 residues. CDR1 is SGHTA, CDR2 FQGNSA, per germline. The CDR3 spells CASSPPGGGGETQYF. CDR3 DNA: TGTGCCAGCAGCCCACCCGGGGGGGGAGGGGAGACCCAGTACTTC.

The chain is built from TRBV5-8 and TRBJ1-2, with no clear D. Germline CDR1 reads SGHTS; CDR2 reads YDEGEE. The ends were cut back, 0 bases at V and 4 bases at J, with 4 bases in the middle. The CDR3 length is 12 residues. The CDR3 region is CASSLGAYGYTF. The CDR3 coding sequence is TGTGCCAGCAGCTTGGGGGCCTATGGCTACACCTTC.

The chain uses TRBV27 and TRBJ1-6, with D unclear. From germline, CDR1 is MNHEY and CDR2 SMNVEV (reference sequence). This CDR3 contains 13 residues. V lost 3 bases and J lost 13, with 13 bases in between. CDR3: CASSFGRASPLHF. The CDR3 region has the DNA TGTGCCAGCAGTTTTGGGAGGGCCTCGCCCCTCCACTTT.

This clone was seen more than once but under ten times. The CDR3 DNA follows: TGTGCCAGCAGTTACCGCGGGACAGGGTCGTACGAGCAGTACTTC. This gives the protein CASSYRGTGSYEQYF. The chain joins TRBV6-2 or TRBV6-3 to TRBJ2-7; 9 positions match TRBD1. The germline CDR1 and CDR2 sequences are MNHEY and SVGEGT. The CDR3 contains 15 residues. V was pared by 2 bases and J by 4 bases, with 6 bases of the junction left unmatched.

The rearrangement joins TRBV5-1 to TRBJ1-4; D is possibly TRBD1 (5 bases). The germline V and J ends were trimmed by 0 bases and 6 bases, with 12 bases remaining between them. Germline CDR1 SGHRS, CDR2 YFSETQ. This CDR3 is built from 15 residues. CDR3 protein: CASSLAGRDDEKLFF. The CDR3 nucleotides are TGCGCCAGCAGCTTGGCCGGGAGGGACGATGAAAAACTGTTTTTT.

J is TRBJ1-5 and V is TRBV5-1; 8 positions agree with TRBD1. The CDR3 spans 16 residues. With V trimmed by 0 bases and J by 3 bases, 5 bases remained unmatched. Germline V CDR1 and CDR2: SGHRS, YFSETQ. The CDR3: CASSLAPTGANQPQHF. As DNA, the CDR3 is TGCGCCAGCAGCTTGGCGCCGACAGGGGCCAATCAGCCCCAGCATTTT.

V usage is TRBV7-3 and J usage is TRBJ2-2; 15 bases map to TRBD2. V was clipped by 5 bases and J by 7 bases; unmatched bases: 5. This CDR3 has 16 amino acids. The germline V gene has CDR1 SGHTA and CDR2 FQGTGA. The CDR3 spells CASSPGLAGGDGELFF. As DNA, the CDR3 is TGTGCCAGCAGCCCCGGACTAGCGGGGGGGGACGGGGAGCTGTTTTTT.